This T cell receptor (beta chain) is from a study of Ad26.COV2.S vaccination and SARS-CoV-2 variants. CDR1 and CDR2 (germline): SGHTA, FQGNSA. Trimming shortened V by 2 bases and J by 6 bases, and 17 bases separated the two germline ends. The CDR3 has 16 residues. Stated treatment: around 19 received Ad26.COV2.S at low or high dose, single or two shots; about 5 received placebo; per-sample allocation not given. Day 63 following the first vaccine or placebo injection was when the samples were taken. Produced via immunoSEQ multiplex PCR; TCRdb's table is partial and in-frame only. Among approximately 450,000 clones listed, about nine tenths were seen once.

This receptor was obtained from a person aged 18 to 65 who received the Ad26.COV2.S COVID-19 vaccine or a placebo. The sequenced sample was peripheral blood, obtained in a trial of Ad26.COV2.S vaccine versus placebo. V usage is TRBV7-2 and J usage is TRBJ2-1; D not certain. DNA for the CDR3: TGTGCCAGCAGCTTACTTGAAACGAAATTCGGCAATGAGCAGTTCTTC. This encodes CASSLLETKFGNEQFF.